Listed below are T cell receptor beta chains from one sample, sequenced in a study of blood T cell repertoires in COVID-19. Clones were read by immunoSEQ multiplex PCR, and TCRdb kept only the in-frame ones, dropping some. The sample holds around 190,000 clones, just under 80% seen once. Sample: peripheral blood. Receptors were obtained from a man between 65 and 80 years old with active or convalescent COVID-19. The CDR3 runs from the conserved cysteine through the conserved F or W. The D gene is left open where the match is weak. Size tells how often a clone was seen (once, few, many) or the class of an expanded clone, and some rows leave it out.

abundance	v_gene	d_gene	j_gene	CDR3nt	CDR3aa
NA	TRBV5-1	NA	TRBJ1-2	TGCGCCAGCAGCCGTGACAGCCCTTCTAACTATGGCTACACCTTC	CASSRDSPSNYGYTF
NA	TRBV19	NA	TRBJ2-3	TGTGCCAGTAGTAAAGGAGGGGGCGCAAATACGCAGTATTTT	CASSKGGGANTQYF
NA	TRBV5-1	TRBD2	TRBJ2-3	TGCGCCAGCAGCGGGGGGGACCGGGGCTTCACAGATACGCAGTATTTT	CASSGGDRGFTDTQYF
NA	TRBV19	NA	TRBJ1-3	TGTGCCAGTAGTGAAGGGGCAGGCGGAAACACCATATATTTT	CASSEGAGGNTIYF
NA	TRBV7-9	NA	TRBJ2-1	TGTGCCAGCAGCTTAGCCGGGAGCAGAACCAATGAGCAGTTCTTC	CASSLAGSRTNEQFF
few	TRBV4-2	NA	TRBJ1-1	TGTGCCAGCAGCCAATCGGGTGGCAGGAACACTGAAGCTTTCTTT	CASSQSGGRNTEAFF
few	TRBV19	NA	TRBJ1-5	TGTGCCAGTAGTCGAGACGCGCTTCGGAGTCAGCCCCAGCATTTT	CASSRDALRSQPQHF
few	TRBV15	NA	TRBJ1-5	TGTGCCACCAGCAGAGGGCGGAGGCTCAATCAGCCCCAGCATTTT	CATSRGRRLNQPQHF
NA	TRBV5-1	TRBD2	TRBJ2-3	TGCGCCAGCAGCTTCAGCGGGGGCACAGATACGCAGTATTTT	CASSFSGGTDTQYF
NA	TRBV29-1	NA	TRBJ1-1	TGCAGCGTTCTGTTTTCGGAGTTTGAAGCTTTCTTT	CSVLFSEFEAFF
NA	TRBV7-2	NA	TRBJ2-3	TGTGCCAGCAGCGGAGGCACAGATACGCAGTATTTT	CASSGGTDTQYF
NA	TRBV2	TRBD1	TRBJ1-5	TGTGCCAGCAGTTTTTGGGACAGGGAGAATCAGCCCCAGCATTTT	CASSFWDRENQPQHF
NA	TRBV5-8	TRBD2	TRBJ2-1	TGTGCCAGCAGCCGAGGGACTAGCGGGGAGAATGAGCAGTTCTTC	CASSRGTSGENEQFF
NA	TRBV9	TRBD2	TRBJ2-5	TGTGCCAGCAGCAGGGGACTAGCGGGAGAGGAGACCCAGTACTTC	CASSRGLAGEETQYF
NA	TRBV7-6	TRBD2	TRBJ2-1	TGTGCCAGCAGCGGACGCTTAGCGGGAGTAAACGAGCAGTTCTTC	CASSGRLAGVNEQFF
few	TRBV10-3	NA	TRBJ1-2	TGTGCCATCAGTGAACTGACCGAGGAGGGCTACACCTTC	CAISELTEEGYTF
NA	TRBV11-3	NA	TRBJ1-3	TGTGCCAGCAGCCCTATATGTCCGCCCTCCTCCCCTTATTATGGAAACACCATATATTTT	CASSPICPPSSPYYGNTIYF
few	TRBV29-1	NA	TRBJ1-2	TGCAGCGTTGATCGACGACAGTTGAACTATGGCTACACCTTC	CSVDRRQLNYGYTF
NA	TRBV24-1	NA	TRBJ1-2	TGTGCCACGGCCCCTCTACAGCAGAATAACTATGGCTACACCTTC	CATAPLQQNNYGYTF
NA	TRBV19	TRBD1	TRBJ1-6	TGTGCCAGTAGTATTCCCCTGGCAGGGGGCCATTATTCACCCCTCCACTTT	CASSIPLAGGHYSPLHF
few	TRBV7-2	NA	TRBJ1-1	TGTGCCAGCAGCTTAGATCCAGGGGAGACTGAAGCTTTCTTT	CASSLDPGETEAFF
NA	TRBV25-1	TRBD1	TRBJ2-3	TGTGCCAGCAATTCCTACACAGGGGGTGGTTGGGATACGCAGTATTTT	CASNSYTGGGWDTQYF
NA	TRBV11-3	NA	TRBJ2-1	TGTGCCAGCAGCGCCAGGGGCAATGAGCAGTTCTTC	CASSARGNEQFF
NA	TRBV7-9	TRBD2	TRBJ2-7	TGTGCCAGCAGCTTAACGGGGGGCTCCTACGAGCAGTACTTC	CASSLTGGSYEQYF
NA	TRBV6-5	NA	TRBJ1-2	TGTGCCAGCATGTATGCGGGGGCCGGCTACACCTTC	CASMYAGAGYTF
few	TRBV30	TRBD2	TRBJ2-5	TGTGCCTGGTCCAAGGGGCTAGCGGGGGGGCTGAGGGAGACCCAGTACTTC	CAWSKGLAGGLRETQYF
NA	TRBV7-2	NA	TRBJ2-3	TGTGCCAGCAGCTTAGCGTCAGGGAGCACAGATACGCAGTATTTT	CASSLASGSTDTQYF
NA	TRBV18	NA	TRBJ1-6	TGTGCCAGCTCACCAGAGGGAACCAATTCACCCCTCCACTTT	CASSPEGTNSPLHF
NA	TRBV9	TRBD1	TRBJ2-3	TGTGCCAGCAGGCCGGACAGGGGAGTATTGGATACGCAGTATTTT	CASRPDRGVLDTQYF
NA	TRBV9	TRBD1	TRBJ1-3	TGTGCCAGCAGCGGAGGGGGGACAGGCACCTCTGGAAACACCATATATTTT	CASSGGGTGTSGNTIYF
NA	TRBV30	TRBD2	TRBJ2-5	TGTGCCTGGGGACTAGCGGGAGAGACCCAGTACTTC	CAWGLAGETQYF
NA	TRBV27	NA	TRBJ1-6	TGTGCCACCCGGGGAGTCTATAATTCACCCCTCCACTTT	CATRGVYNSPLHF
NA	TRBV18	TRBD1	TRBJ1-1	TGTGCCAGCTCACCGGACAGGGCTCGGAACACTGAAGCTTTCTTT	CASSPDRARNTEAFF
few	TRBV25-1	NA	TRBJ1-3	TGTGCCAGCAGTGGTAACTCTGGAAACACCATATATTTT	CASSGNSGNTIYF
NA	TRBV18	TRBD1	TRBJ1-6	TGTGCCAGCTCAGTGTTCGGACAGGGAGTCATTTCACCCCTCCACTTT	CASSVFGQGVISPLHF
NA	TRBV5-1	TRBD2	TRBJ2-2	TGCGCCAGCAGCTTGACTAGCGGGAGCGGGACCGGGGAGCTGTTTTTT	CASSLTSGSGTGELFF
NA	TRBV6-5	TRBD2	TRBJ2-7	TGTGCCAGCAGTTCAAGCGGGACCTACGAGCAGTACTTC	CASSSSGTYEQYF
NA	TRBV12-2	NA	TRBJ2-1	TGTGCAAGTCGCTTAGAGGGGGACTATAATGAGCAGTTCTTC	CASRLEGDYNEQFF
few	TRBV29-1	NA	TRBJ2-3	TGCAGCGTTTCATGGCGGACAGTGGGGACAGATACGCAGTATTTT	CSVSWRTVGTDTQYF
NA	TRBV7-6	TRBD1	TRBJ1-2	TGTGCCAGCAGCCCTTACCCGGGACAGTCTGGCTCTAACTATGGCTACACCTTC	CASSPYPGQSGSNYGYTF
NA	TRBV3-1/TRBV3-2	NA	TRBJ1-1	TGTGCCAGCAGCCACAACAGGGCAGGAGGCACTGAAGCTTTCTTT	CASSHNRAGGTEAFF
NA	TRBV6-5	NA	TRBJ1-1	TGTGCCGGGCAGGGGACCCTTGAAGCTTTCTTT	CAGQGTLEAFF
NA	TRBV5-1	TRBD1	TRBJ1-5	TGCGCCAGCAGCTTAGGACAGGGCGATCAGCCCCAGCATTTT	CASSLGQGDQPQHF
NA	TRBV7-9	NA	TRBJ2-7	TGTGCCAGCGCTGACAGCTCCTACGAGCAGTACTTC	CASADSSYEQYF
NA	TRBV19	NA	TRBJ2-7	TGTGCCAGTAGTATAGATCTGGGAGGCGAGCAGTACTTC	CASSIDLGGEQYF
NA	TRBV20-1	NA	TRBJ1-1	TGCAGTGCTAGTAGGGACATGAACACTGAAGCTTTCTTT	CSASRDMNTEAFF
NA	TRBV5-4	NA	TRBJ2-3	TGTGCCAGCAGCTGGGGGGGCCATGGAGGCGATACGCAGTATTTT	CASSWGGHGGDTQYF
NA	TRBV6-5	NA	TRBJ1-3	TGTGCCAGCAGTTACTCCGGGTCCTCTGGAAACACCATATATTTT	CASSYSGSSGNTIYF
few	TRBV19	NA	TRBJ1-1	TGTGCCAGTAGAGGGGGAGTGGGCACTGAAGCTTTCTTT	CASRGGVGTEAFF
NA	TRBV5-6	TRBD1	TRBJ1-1	TGTGCCAGCCGCCACAGGGGCGCGGTCACTGAAGCTTTCTTT	CASRHRGAVTEAFF
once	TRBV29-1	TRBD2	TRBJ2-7	TGCAGCGTTCGCCCTGGGGGGGACTCCTACGAGCAGTACTTC	CSVRPGGDSYEQYF
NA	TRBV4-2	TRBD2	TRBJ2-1	TGTGCCAGCAGCCAAGATGGCGGGGGGCGCGCCTACAATGAGCAGTTCTTC	CASSQDGGGRAYNEQFF
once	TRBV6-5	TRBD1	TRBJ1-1	TGTGCCAGCAGTTACGGGACAGGGAGGAGCACTGAAGCTTTCTTT	CASSYGTGRSTEAFF
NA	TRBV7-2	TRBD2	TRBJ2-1	TGTGCCAGCAGCTTAAGCGGGGGGGCCGAGGGTGAATTCTTC	CASSLSGGAEGEFF
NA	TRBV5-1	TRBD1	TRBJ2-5	TGCGCCAGCAGCTCGGGACAGCAAGAAGAGACCCAGTACTTC	CASSSGQQEETQYF
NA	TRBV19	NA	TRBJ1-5	TGTGCCAGTAGTGAACAATCCGATCAGCCCCAGCATTTT	CASSEQSDQPQHF
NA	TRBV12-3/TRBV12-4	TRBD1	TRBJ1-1	TGTGCCAGCAGTGGGACAGTGGCCACTGAAGCTTTCTTT	CASSGTVATEAFF
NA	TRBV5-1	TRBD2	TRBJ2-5	TGCGCCAGCCTAAAAGATGTAGCGGGGGGAGAGACCCAGTACTTC	CASLKDVAGGETQYF
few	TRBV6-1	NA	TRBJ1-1	TGTGCCAGCAGTGAAGCAGGGGGAGCTTTCTTT	CASSEAGGAFF